These 8 T cell receptor beta chains were sequenced from one sample in a study of T cell responses to AZD1222 COVID-19 vaccine. Clones were sequenced by immunoSEQ multiplex PCR, and TCRdb holds only the in-frame ones, with some missing. This sample has about 93,000 clones, with nearly 90% found just once. The sequenced sample was peripheral blood, obtained on day 0 of MenACWY control vaccination. Receptor source: an adult in good health.

The gene calls are TRBV6-5 and TRBJ2-2; D might be TRBD1 or TRBD2, each matching 6 bases. The CDR3 loop spans 15 amino acids. Trimming shortened V by 7 bases and J by 3 bases, and 15 bases separated the two germline ends. CDR1 and CDR2 from the germline V gene are MNHEY and SVGAGI. CDR3 in amino acids: CASIVGGGDTGELFF. DNA for the CDR3: TGTGCCAGCATAGTCGGGGGCGGGGACACCGGGGAGCTGTTTTTT.

The gene calls are TRBV9 and TRBJ2-7, with 11 bases matching TRBD2. Germline CDR1 is SGDLS and CDR2 is YYNGEE. The ends lost 2 bases at V and 1 base at J; junction bases unmatched: 2. This CDR3 contains 15 residues. Written as DNA, the CDR3 is TGTGCCAGCAGCGTTAGCGGGGGGGCGTCCTACGAGCAGTACTTC. Translation: CASSVSGGASYEQYF.

Concerning this clone: A read error may account for a junction end that differs from germline. The V and J genes are TRBV7-7 and TRBJ2-5, with a weak D call TRBD1 (6 bases). Germline CDR1 and CDR2: SSHAT and FNYEAQ (reference sequence). The CDR3 runs to 15 residues. The CDR3 coding sequence is TGTGCTAGCAGCTTATCCGGACAGCCCCAAGAGACCCAGTACTTC. Encoded protein: CASSLSGQPQETQYF.

The chain uses TRBV27 and TRBJ1-2; no firm D call. Germline-derived CDR1 and CDR2 are MNHEY and SMNVEV (reference sequence). This CDR3 has 13 amino acids. Trimming pared 3 bases from V and 0 bases from J, leaving 5 bases between. CDR3 sequence (DNA): TGTGCCAGCAGTTTGCTGGCTAACTATGGCTACACCTTC. Amino acid sequence: CASSLLANYGYTF.

This chain's CDR3 is CASTLIGARGGETQYF. In DNA, the CDR3 is TGTGCCAGCACCCTTATCGGGGCGAGGGGGGGAGAGACCCAGTACTTC. The chain recombines TRBV28 with TRBJ2-5, with TRBD2 as a possible D gene (7 bases). The CDR3 runs 16 residues. Germline V CDR1 and CDR2: MDHEN, SYDVKM. V was pared by 7 bases and J by 4 bases, with 22 bases between. The entire variable domain, with the rest obtained from reference TRBV28 and TRBJ2-5, is as follows: DVKVTQSSRYLVKRTGEKVFLECVQDMDHENMFWYRQDPGLGLRLIYFSYDVKMKEKGDIPEGYSVSREKKERFSLILESASTNQTSMYLCASTLIGARGGETQYFGPGTRLLVL.

This CDR3 reads CASSPADRFSQWEQFF. The CDR3 bases are TGTGCCAGCAGCCCCGCGGACAGGTTTTCTCAATGGGAGCAGTTCTTC. The chain has TRBV21-1 and TRBJ2-1; the table assigns TRBD1, which was not confirmed against the DNA. TRBV21-1 is described as a pseudogene. The CDR3 runs 16 residues.

This chain uses TRBV5-4 with TRBJ1-2, with TRBD1 matching over 7 bases. V lost 6 bases and J lost 5; bases outside the gene matches: 4. The CDR3 is 12 residues long. The germline CDR1 and CDR2 sequences are SGHNT and YYREEE (reference sequence). The CDR3 DNA is TGTGCCAGCACCAAGACAGGGTATGGCTACACCTTC. This gives the protein CASTKTGYGYTF. Together with reference TRBV5-4 and TRBJ1-2, the CDR3 gives the full variable domain: ETGVTQSPTHLIKTRGQQVTLRCSSQSGHNTVSWYQQALGQGPQFIFQYYREEENGRGNFPPRFSGLQFPNYSSELNVNALELDDSALYLCASTKTGYGYTFGSGTRLTVV.

V usage is TRBV7-6 and J usage is TRBJ1-4; no definite D call. With 5 bases removed from V and 3 bases from J, the gap between germline ends came to 13 bases. The CDR3 runs to 15 residues. Germline V gene data show CDR1 as SGHVS and CDR2 as FNYEAQ. The CDR3 is CASSRENSANEKLFF. The CDR3 coding sequence is TGTGCCAGCAGCCGAGAAAACAGCGCTAATGAAAAACTGTTTTTT.